Listed here are 14 T cell receptor beta chains from one sample, sequenced in a study of blood T cell repertoires in COVID-19. The data were produced by immunoSEQ multiplex PCR, yet TCRdb's version contains in-frame clones alone and is incomplete. The sample contains around 200,000 clones, roughly 85% of which appear only once. Material: peripheral blood. The receptors derive from a man aged 55 to 69 with acute or convalescent COVID-19.

In this sample, this clone turned up a few times. J is TRBJ2-7 and V is TRBV19; 7 bases map to TRBD1. V shed 4 bases and J 1 base; nucleotides not matched to a gene: 10. Per the germline V gene, CDR1 is LNHDA and CDR2 is SQIVND (reference sequence). This CDR3 region has 16 residues. CDR3 sequence: CASSNPRQGLSYEQYF. The CDR3 nucleotides read TGTGCCAGTAGTAATCCCAGACAGGGATTATCCTACGAGCAGTACTTC.

The chain employs TRBV21-1 and TRBJ2-7; TRBD1 reflects the table's D call only, with no check against the DNA. TRBV21-1 is listed as a pseudogene. The CDR3 runs 15 residues. CDR3 sequence: CASSKTGRGYYEQYF. CDR3 DNA: TGTGCCAGCAGCAAAACCGGCAGGGGCTACTACGAGCAGTACTTC.

This clone is a singleton in its sample. This rearrangement joins TRBV18 to TRBJ2-3; 12 bases match TRBD2. CDR3 size: 14 residues. J was trimmed by 6 bases and V by 5 bases; bases with no gene match: 3. The V gene's germline CDR1 is KGHSH and CDR2 LQKENI. The CDR3 bases are TGTGCCAGCTCAAAGACTAGCGGGAGCGATACGCAGTATTTT. Translated: CASSKTSGSDTQYF.

The chain is built from TRBV19 and TRBJ2-7; 7 nucleotides match TRBD1. The V gene end was trimmed by 5 bases and the J gene end by 3 bases; junction bases not matched to a gene: 7. The germline gives CDR1 LNHDA, CDR2 SQIVND (reference sequence). This CDR3 contains 14 residues. CDR3 sequence: CASSRQGPIYEQYF. CDR3 sequence (DNA): TGTGCCAGTAGTCGACAGGGCCCCATCTACGAGCAGTACTTC.

This sequence joins TRBV5-1 and TRBJ1-3; 8 bases are shared with TRBD1. Germline CDR1 SGHRS, CDR2 YFSETQ. V lost 5 bases and J lost 3; bases outside the gene matches: 4. The CDR3 has 14 amino acids. CDR3 region: CASRLDRVGNTIYF. The DNA for the CDR3 is TGCGCCAGCAGACTGGACAGGGTTGGAAACACCATATATTTT. Based on the CDR3 plus reference TRBV5-1 and TRBJ1-3, the full variable domain is KAGVTQTPRYLIKTRGQQVTLSCSPISGHRSVSWYQQTPGQGLQFLFEYFSETQRNKGNFPGRFSGRQFSNSRSEMNVSTLELGDSALYLCASRLDRVGNTIYFGEGSWLTVV.

The chain joins TRBV12-3 or TRBV12-4 to TRBJ1-3, with D uncertain. V lost 2 bases to trimming and J lost 4 bases, with 6 bases between them. CDR3 length: 13 amino acids. For the CDR3, the DNA is TGTGCCAGCAGTTTACGACACGGAAACACCATATATTTT. Translating it yields CASSLRHGNTIYF.

The chain is built from TRBV19 and TRBJ1-5; 11 nucleotides line up with TRBD1. Germline lookup yields CDR1 LNHDA and CDR2 SQIVND (reference sequence). The CDR3 is made up of 15 amino acids. V shed 5 bases, J shed 4 bases, and the junction held 4 bases outside the gene matches. CDR3 protein: CASSEGDRGNQPQHF. The DNA of the CDR3 is TGTGCCAGTAGTGAAGGGGACAGGGGGAATCAGCCCCAGCATTTT.

The genes are TRBV12-3 or TRBV12-4 and TRBJ2-5; D perhaps matches TRBD2 (6 bases). Between the trimmed V and J ends, which lost 7 bases and 5 bases, there was a span of 14 bases. This CDR3 is built from 13 residues. CDR3 coding DNA: TGTGCCAGCACCTGGAGGGGATTGGAGACCCAGTACTTC. Residues: CASTWRGLETQYF.

This chain uses TRBV3-1 (or the pseudogene TRBV3-2) with TRBJ1-6; D may be TRBD1 (5 bases). Germline CDR1 reads LGHDT; CDR2 reads YNNKEL (reference sequence). The V end lost 1 base, the J end lost 9 bases, and 10 bases lay between the germline ends. This CDR3 is 14 amino acids long. The CDR3 DNA follows: TGTGCCAGCAGCCAAGGCCAGGGCATTTCACCCCTCCACTTT. Its protein is CASSQGQGISPLHF.

The chain joins TRBV4-3 to TRBJ1-5; D is undetermined. The CDR3 extends over 14 amino acids. Germline loops: CDR1 LGHNA, CDR2 YSLEER. V was cut by 0 bases and J by 5 bases, with 8 bases left in between. The CDR3 sequence is CASSQERVDQPQHF. CDR3 nucleotides: TGCGCCAGCAGCCAAGAGAGGGTGGATCAGCCCCAGCATTTT.

This clone was picked up one time. The V and J genes are TRBV7-8 and TRBJ1-5; possibly TRBD1 for D (6 bases). V shed 5 bases and J shed 6 bases, with 11 bases lying between them. The germline gives CDR1 SGHVS, CDR2 FQNEAQ. This CDR3 comprises 13 residues. CDR3 sequence reads: CASSPGDVQPQHF. Written as DNA, the CDR3 is TGTGCCAGCAGCCCAGGGGACGTTCAGCCCCAGCATTTT.

This clone was observed a single time. The V call is TRBV4-1, the J call TRBJ2-1, with TRBD1 identical over 7 bases. Germline V gene sequence: CDR1 MGHRA, CDR2 YSYEKL. Unmatched junction bases numbered 2, after V lost 0 bases and J lost 6 bases. The CDR3 runs 14 residues. The CDR3 DNA sequence: TGCGCCAGCAGCCAAGAGGCAGGGGGCAATGAGCAGTTCTTC. Translation gives CASSQEAGGNEQFF.

The rearrangement uses TRBV5-4 and TRBJ2-7, with TRBD2 matching over 10 bases. J gave up 3 bases and V 1 base, and 4 bases lay outside the gene matches. This CDR3 comprises 15 residues. Germline V gene lookup returns CDR1 SGHNT and CDR2 YYREEE (reference sequence). CDR3 sequence reads: CASSLLAGAGYEQYF. The DNA of the CDR3 is TGTGCCAGCAGCTTGCTAGCGGGAGCAGGCTACGAGCAGTACTTC.

CDR3 loop: CASSQEDRVNTGELFF. The DNA for the CDR3 is TGTGCCAGCAGCCAAGAGGACAGAGTAAACACCGGGGAGCTGTTTTTT. V is TRBV4-2 and J is TRBJ2-2; a weak D match, TRBD1 (6 bases). There are 16 residues in the CDR3. Germline assignment: CDR1 LGHNA and CDR2 YNFKEQ. Between the trimmed V and J ends, which lost 0 bases and 2 bases, there was a span of 10 bases.